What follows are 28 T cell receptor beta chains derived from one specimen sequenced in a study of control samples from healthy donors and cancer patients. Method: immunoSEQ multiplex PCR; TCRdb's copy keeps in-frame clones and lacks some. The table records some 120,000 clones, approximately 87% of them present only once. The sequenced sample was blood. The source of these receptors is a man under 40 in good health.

The CDR3 is CASSLGAGGPGDTQYF. The CDR3 DNA follows: TGTGCCAGCAGCTTAGGAGCTGGGGGCCCCGGGGATACGCAGTATTTT. The J gene is TRBJ2-3, the V gene TRBV7-3; D is perhaps TRBD1 (6 bases). The V gene's germline CDR1 is SGHTA and CDR2 FQGTGA. V lost 2 bases, J lost 6 bases, and 18 bases lay in between. The CDR3 covers 16 residues.

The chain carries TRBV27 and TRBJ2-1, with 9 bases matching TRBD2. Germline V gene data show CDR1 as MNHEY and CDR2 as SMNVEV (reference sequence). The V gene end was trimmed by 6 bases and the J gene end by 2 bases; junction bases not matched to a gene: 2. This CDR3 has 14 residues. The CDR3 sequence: CASSLAGAYNEQFF. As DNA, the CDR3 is TGTGCCAGCAGCTTAGCGGGGGCCTACAATGAGCAGTTCTTC.

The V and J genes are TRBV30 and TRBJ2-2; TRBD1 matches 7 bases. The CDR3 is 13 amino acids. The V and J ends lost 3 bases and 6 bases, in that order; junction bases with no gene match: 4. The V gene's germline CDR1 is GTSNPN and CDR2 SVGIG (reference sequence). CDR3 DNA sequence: TGTGCCTGGAGCGGACAGGTAGCCGGGGAGCTGTTTTTT. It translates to CAWSGQVAGELFF.

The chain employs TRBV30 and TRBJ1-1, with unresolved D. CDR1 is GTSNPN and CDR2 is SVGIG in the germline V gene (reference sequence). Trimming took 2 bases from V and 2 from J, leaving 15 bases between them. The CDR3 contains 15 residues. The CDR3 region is CAWSWWLGSNTEAFF. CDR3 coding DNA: TGTGCCTGGAGTTGGTGGCTGGGGAGCAACACTGAAGCTTTCTTT.

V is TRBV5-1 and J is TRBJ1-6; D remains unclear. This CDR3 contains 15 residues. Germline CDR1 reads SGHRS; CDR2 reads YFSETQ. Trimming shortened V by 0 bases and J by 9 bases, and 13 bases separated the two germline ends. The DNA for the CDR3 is TGCGCCAGCAGCTTGGCCGGCGGGTTTGCTTCACCCCTCCACTTT. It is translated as CASSLAGGFASPLHF.

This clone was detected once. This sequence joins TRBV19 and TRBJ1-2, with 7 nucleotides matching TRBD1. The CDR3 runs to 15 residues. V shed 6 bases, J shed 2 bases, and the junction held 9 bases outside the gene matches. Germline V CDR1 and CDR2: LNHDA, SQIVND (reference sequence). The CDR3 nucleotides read TGTGCCAGTAGGTATCCTGAGGGACAGAACTATGGCTACACCTTC. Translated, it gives CASRYPEGQNYGYTF.

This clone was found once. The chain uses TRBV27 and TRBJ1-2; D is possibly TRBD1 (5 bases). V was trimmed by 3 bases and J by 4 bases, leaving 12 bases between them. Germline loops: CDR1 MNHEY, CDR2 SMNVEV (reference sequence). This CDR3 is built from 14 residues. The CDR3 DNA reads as TGTGCCAGCAGTTTGCTCGGGACGGTCTATGGCTACACCTTC. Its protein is CASSLLGTVYGYTF.

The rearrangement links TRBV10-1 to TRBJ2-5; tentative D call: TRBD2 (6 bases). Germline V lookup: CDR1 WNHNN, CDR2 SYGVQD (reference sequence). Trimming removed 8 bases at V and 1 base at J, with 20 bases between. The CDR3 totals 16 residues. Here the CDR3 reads CASAGTPPPRQETQYF. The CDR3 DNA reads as TGCGCCAGCGCCGGGACTCCGCCTCCTCGCCAAGAGACCCAGTACTTC.

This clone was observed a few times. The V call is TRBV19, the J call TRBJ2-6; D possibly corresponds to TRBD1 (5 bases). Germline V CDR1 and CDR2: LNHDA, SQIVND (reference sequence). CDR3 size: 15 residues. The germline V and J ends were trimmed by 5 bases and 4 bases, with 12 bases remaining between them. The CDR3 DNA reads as TGTGCCAGTAGTGGTTCAGGGTCCGGGGCCAACGTCCTGACTTTC. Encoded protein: CASSGSGSGANVLTF.

CDR3 region: CASSLALGESSYEQYF. DNA for the CDR3: TGTGCCAGCAGCTTAGCGCTGGGGGAAAGCTCCTACGAGCAGTACTTC. The chain joins TRBV7-8 to TRBJ2-7, with D possibly called TRBD1 or TRBD2 (5 bases each). The germline V gene encodes CDR1 SGHVS and CDR2 FQNEAQ. The CDR3 extends over 16 amino acids. Trimming left V 0 bases short and J 0 bases short, with 12 bases between. Looking up the rest from reference TRBV7-8 and TRBJ2-7 gives the full variable domain: GAGVSQSPRYKVAKRGQDVALRCDPISGHVSLFWYQQALGQGPEFLTYFQNEAQLDKSGLPSDRFFAERPEGSVSTLKIQRTQQEDSAVYLCASSLALGESSYEQYFGPGTRLTVT.

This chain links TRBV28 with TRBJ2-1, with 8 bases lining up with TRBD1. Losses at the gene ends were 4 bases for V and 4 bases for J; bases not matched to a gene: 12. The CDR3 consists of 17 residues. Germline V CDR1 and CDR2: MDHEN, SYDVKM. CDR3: CASSSFRTGRKYNEQFF. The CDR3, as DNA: TGTGCCAGCAGTTCTTTCCGGACAGGGAGGAAGTACAATGAGCAGTTCTTC.

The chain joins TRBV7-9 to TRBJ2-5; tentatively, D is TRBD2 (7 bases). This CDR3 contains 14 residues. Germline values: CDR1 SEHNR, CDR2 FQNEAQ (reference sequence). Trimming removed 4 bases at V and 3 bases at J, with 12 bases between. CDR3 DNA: TGTGCCAGCAGCTCGGGGGGCAGAGAAGAGACCCAGTACTTC. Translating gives CASSSGGREETQYF. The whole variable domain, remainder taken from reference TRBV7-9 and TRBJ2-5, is DTGVSQNPRHKITKRGQNVTFRCDPISEHNRLYWYRQTLGQGPEFLTYFQNEAQLEKSRLLSDRFSAERPKGSFSTLEIQRTEQGDSAMYLCASSSGGREETQYFGPGTRLLVL.

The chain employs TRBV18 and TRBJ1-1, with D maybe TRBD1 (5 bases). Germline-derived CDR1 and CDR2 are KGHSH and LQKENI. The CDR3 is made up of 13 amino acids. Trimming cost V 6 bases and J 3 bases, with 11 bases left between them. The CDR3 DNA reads TGTGCCAGCTCCCTTGGGGGTGACACTGAAGCTTTCTTT. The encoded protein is CASSLGGDTEAFF. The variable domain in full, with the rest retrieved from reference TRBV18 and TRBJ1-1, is NAGVMQNPRHLVRRRGQEARLRCSPMKGHSHVYWYRQLPEEGLKFMVYLQKENIIDESGMPKERFSAEFPKEGPSILRIQQVVRGDSAAYFCASSLGGDTEAFFGQGTRLTVV.

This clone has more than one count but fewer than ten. This CDR3 reads CASSLAGTGEPQHF. The CDR3 coding sequence is TGCGCCAGCAGCTTGGCCGGGACAGGAGAGCCCCAGCATTTT. The gene calls are TRBV5-1 and TRBJ1-5; 8 positions agree with TRBD1. The length of the CDR3 is 14 residues. The J segment lost 8 bases and the V segment lost 0 bases, leaving 4 bases of the junction unmatched. Germline V CDR1 and CDR2: SGHRS, YFSETQ.

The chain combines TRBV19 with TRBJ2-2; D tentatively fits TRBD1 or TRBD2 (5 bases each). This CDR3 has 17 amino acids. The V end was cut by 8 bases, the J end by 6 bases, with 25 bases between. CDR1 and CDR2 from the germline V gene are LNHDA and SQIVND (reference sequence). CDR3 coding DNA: TGTGCCAGTTGGCCCTCGGGAACACTTGGGACCTCCGGGGAGCTGTTTTTT. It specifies CASWPSGTLGTSGELFF.

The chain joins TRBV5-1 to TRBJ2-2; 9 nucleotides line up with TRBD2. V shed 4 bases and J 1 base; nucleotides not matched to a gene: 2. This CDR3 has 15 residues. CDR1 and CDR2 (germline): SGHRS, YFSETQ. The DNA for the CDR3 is TGCGCCAGCAGCATACTAGCGGGGAACACCGGGGAGCTGTTTTTT. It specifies CASSILAGNTGELFF.

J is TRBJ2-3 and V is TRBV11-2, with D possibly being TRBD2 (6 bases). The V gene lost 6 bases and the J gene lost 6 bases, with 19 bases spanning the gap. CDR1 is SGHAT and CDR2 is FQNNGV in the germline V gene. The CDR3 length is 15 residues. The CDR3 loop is CASRNRDFVRDTQYF. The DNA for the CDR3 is TGTGCCAGCAGAAACCGGGACTTCGTGCGCGATACGCAGTATTTT. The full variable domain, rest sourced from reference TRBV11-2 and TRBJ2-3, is EAGVAQSPRYKIIEKRQSVAFWCNPISGHATLYWYQQILGQGPKLLIQFQNNGVVDDSQLPKDRFSAERLKGVDSTLKIQPAKLEDSAVYLCASRNRDFVRDTQYFGPGTRLTVL.

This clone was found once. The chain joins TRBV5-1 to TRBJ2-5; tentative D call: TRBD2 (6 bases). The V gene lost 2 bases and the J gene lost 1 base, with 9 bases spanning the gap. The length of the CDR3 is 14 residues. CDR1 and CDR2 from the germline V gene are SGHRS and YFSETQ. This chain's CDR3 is CASSFRRGQETQYF. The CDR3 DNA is TGCGCCAGCAGCTTCAGGCGGGGCCAAGAGACCCAGTACTTC.

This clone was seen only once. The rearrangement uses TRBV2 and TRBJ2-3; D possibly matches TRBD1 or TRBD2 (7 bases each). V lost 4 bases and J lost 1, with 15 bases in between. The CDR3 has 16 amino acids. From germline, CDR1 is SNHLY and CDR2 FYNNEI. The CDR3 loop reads CASSVGLGGRTDTQYF. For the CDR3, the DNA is TGTGCCAGCAGTGTCGGACTAGGGGGCCGCACAGATACGCAGTATTTT.

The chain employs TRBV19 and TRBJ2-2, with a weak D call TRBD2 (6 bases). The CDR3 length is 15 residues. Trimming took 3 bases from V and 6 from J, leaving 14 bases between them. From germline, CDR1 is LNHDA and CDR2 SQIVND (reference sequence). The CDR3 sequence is CASSMTGEPAGELFF. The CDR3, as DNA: TGTGCCAGTAGTATGACGGGGGAGCCGGCCGGGGAGCTGTTTTTT.

This CDR3 is CASSLSLRVGGLSTEAFF. The CDR3 DNA follows: TGTGCCAGCAGCTTATCTTTGAGAGTCGGGGGCTTAAGTACTGAAGCTTTCTTT. The chain is built from TRBV13 and TRBJ1-1; D might be TRBD1 (6 bases). This CDR3 contains 18 residues. Between the trimmed V and J ends, which lost 2 bases and 5 bases, there was a span of 24 bases. CDR1 is PRHDT, CDR2 FYEKMQ, per germline (reference sequence).

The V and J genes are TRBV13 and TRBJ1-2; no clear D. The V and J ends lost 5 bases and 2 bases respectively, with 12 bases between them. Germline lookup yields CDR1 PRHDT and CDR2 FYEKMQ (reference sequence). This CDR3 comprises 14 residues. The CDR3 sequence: CASSRTSGNYGYTF. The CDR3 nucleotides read TGTGCCAGCAGCAGGACTAGCGGAAACTATGGCTACACCTTC.

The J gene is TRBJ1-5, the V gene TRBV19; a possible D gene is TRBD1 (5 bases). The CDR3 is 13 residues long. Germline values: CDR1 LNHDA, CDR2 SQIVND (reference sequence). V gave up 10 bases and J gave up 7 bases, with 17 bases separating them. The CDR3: CATEAWAGQPQHF. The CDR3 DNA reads TGTGCCACCGAAGCCTGGGCAGGGCAGCCCCAGCATTTT.

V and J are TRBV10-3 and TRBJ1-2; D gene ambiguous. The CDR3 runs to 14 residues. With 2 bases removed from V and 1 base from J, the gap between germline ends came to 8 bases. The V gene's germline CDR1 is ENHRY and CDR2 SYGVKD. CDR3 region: CAISETSGNYGYTF. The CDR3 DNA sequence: TGTGCCATCAGTGAGACCTCGGGTAACTATGGCTACACCTTC.

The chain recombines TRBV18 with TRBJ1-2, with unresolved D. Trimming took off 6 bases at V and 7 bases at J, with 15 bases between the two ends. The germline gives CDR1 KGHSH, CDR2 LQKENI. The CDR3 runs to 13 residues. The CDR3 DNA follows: TGTGCCAGCTCTCCGTCCGGGATCCTTGGCTACACCTTC. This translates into CASSPSGILGYTF.

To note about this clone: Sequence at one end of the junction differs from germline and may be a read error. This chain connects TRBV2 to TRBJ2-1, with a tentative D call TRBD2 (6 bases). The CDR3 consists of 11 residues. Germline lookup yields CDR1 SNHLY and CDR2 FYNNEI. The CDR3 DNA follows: TGTGCCAGCAAGGACTACGATGAGCAGTTCTTC. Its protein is CASKDYDEQFF.

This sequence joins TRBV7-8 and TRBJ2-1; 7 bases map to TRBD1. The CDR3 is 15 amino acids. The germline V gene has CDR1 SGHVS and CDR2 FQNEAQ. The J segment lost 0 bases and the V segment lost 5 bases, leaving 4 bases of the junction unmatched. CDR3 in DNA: TGTGCCAGCAGCCCCAGGGGGAACTCCTACAATGAGCAGTTCTTC. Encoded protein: CASSPRGNSYNEQFF.

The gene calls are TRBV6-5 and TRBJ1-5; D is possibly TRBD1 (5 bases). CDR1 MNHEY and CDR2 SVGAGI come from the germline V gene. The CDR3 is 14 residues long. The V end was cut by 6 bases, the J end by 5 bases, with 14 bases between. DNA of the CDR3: TGTGCCAGCAGCCCCTACGGGGGAGATCAGCCCCAGCATTTT. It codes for CASSPYGGDQPQHF.